This T cell receptor beta chain comes out of a study of cytotoxic CD8 clonotypes in ibrutinib-treated CLL. Turning to the study itself: The group held 11 to 12 relapsed/refractory and fewer than 16 treatment-naive patients, with roughly 17 IGHV unmutated. Recorded responses included around 24 partial and 2 complete; following median about 70 months, approximately 15 stayed remitted and 12 progressed.

As for this clone: Its specificity is unknown.

CDR1 is MNHEY and CDR2 is SMNVEV in the germline V gene (reference sequence). The CDR3 sequence is 18 residues long. Germline trimming cut 0 bases from V and 1 base from J; bases unmatched to any gene: 7. General study points: Exceeding age-matched healthy donors, baseline clonality also tracked the counts of circulating CD8+ T cells.

The repertoire was sequenced with immunoSEQ multiplex PCR; TCRdb's copy has only in-frame clones and lacks some. The sample records 300,000 to 350,000 clones, about 80% being singletons. This TCR derives from a human donor with chronic lymphocytic leukemia. The sample in question was PBMCs, obtained before ibrutinib treatment. V usage is TRBV27 and J usage is TRBJ2-3, with TRBD1 identical over 10 bases. The DNA of the CDR3 is TGTGCCAGCAGTTTATCGCCGGGACAGGGGAAGGGCACAGATACGCAGTATTTT. Its translation is CASSLSPGQGKGTDTQYF.